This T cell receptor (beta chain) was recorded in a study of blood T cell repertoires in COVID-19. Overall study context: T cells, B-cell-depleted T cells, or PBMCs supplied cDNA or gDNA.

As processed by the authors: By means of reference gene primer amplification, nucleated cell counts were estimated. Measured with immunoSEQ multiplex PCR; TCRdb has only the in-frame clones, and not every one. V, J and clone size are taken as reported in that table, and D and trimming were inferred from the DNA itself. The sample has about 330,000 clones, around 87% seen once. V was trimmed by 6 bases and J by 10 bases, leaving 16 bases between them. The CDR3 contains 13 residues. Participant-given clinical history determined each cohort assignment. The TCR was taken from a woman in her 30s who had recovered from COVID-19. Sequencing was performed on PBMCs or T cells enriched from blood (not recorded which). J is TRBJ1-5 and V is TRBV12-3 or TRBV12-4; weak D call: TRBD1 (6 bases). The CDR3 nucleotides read TGTGCCAGCAGCCTGGGGGCTCCCCGACCCCAGCATTTT. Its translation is CASSLGAPRPQHF.